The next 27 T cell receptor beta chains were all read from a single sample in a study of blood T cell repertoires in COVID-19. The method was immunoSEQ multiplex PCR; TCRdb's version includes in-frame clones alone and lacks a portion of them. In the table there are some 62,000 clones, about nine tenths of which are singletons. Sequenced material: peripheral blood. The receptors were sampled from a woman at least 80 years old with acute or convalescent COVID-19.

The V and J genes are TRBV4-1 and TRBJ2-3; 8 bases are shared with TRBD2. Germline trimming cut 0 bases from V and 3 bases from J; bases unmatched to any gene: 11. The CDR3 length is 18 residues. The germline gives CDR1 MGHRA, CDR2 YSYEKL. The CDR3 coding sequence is TGCGCCAGCAGCCAAGATCCTTTTGTGAGCGGGAGAACAGATACGCAGTATTTT. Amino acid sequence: CASSQDPFVSGRTDTQYF.

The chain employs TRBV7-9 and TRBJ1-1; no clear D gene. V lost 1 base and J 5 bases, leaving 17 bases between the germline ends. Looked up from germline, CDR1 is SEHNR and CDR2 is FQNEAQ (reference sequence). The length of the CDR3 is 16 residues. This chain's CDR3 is CASSLESWAGRTEAFF. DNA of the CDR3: TGTGCCAGCAGCTTAGAAAGCTGGGCGGGGAGGACTGAAGCTTTCTTT.

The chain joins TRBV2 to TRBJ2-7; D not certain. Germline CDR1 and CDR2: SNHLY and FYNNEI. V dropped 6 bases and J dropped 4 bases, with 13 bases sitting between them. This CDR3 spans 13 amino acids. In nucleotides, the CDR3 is TGTGCCAGCAGGTCTATGCCCTTATACGAGCAGTACTTC. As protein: CASRSMPLYEQYF.

CDR3 sequence (DNA): TGTGCCACCAGCAGAGCCCCCACAGGGACGTCAATGAACACTGAAGCTTTCTTT. It is translated as CATSRAPTGTSMNTEAFF. The chain couples TRBV15 to TRBJ1-1, with a weak D call TRBD1 (6 bases). This CDR3 spans 18 amino acids. Trimming took off 1 base at V and 0 bases at J, with 18 bases between the two ends. The germline gives CDR1 LNHNV, CDR2 YYDKDF (reference sequence). Full variable domain (rest looked up from reference TRBV15 and TRBJ1-1): DAMVIQNPRYQVTQFGKPVTLSCSQTLNHNVMYWYQQKSSQAPKLLFHYYDKDFNNEADTPDNFQSRRPNTSFCFLDIRSPGLGDTAMYLCATSRAPTGTSMNTEAFFGQGTRLTVV.

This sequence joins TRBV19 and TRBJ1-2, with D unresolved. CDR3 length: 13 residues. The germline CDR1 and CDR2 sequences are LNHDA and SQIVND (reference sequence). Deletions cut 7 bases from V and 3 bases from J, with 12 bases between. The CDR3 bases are TGTGCCAGTACACCAGGCATGTACTATGGCTACACCTTC. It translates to CASTPGMYYGYTF.

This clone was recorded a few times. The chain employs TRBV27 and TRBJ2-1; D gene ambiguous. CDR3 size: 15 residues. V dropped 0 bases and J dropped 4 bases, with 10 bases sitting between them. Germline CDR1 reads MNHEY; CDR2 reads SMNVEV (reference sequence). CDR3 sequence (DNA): TGTGCCAGCAGTTTATCAGTTGGAGCATACAATGAGCAGTTCTTC. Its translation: CASSLSVGAYNEQFF.

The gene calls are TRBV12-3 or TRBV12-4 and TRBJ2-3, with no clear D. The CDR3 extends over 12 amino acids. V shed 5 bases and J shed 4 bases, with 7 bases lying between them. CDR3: CASSPFPDTQYF. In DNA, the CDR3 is TGTGCCAGCAGTCCTTTTCCAGATACGCAGTATTTT.

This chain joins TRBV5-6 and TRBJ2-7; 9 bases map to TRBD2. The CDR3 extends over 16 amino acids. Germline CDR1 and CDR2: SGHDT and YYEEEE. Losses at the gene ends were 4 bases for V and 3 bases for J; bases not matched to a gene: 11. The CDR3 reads CASSLRGSGSIYEQYF. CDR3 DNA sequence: TGTGCCAGCAGCCTCCGGGGTAGCGGGAGTATCTACGAGCAGTACTTC.

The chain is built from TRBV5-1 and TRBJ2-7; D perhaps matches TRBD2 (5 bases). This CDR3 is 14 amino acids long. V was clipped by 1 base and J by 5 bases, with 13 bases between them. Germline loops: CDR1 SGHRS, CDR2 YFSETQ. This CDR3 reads CASSLRGSLDEQYF. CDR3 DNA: TGCGCCAGCAGCTTGAGAGGGAGTTTGGACGAGCAGTACTTC. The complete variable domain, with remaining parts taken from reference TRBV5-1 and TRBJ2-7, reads KAGVTQTPRYLIKTRGQQVTLSCSPISGHRSVSWYQQTPGQGLQFLFEYFSETQRNKGNFPGRFSGRQFSNSRSEMNVSTLELGDSALYLCASSLRGSLDEQYFGPGTRLTVT.

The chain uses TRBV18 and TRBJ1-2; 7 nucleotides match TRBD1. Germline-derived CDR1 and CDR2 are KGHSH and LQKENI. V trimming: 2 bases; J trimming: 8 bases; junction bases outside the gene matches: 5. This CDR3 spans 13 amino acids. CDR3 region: CASSPNRGGGYTF. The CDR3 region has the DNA TGTGCCAGCTCACCAAACAGGGGAGGCGGCTACACCTTC.

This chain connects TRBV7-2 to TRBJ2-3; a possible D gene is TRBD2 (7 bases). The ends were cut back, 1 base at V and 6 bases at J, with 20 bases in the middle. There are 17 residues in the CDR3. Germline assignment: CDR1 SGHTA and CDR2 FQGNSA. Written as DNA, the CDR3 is TGTGCCAGCAGCTTAGTATTAGGGGCGGGGGCTAGGGATACGCAGTATTTT. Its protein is CASSLVLGAGARDTQYF.

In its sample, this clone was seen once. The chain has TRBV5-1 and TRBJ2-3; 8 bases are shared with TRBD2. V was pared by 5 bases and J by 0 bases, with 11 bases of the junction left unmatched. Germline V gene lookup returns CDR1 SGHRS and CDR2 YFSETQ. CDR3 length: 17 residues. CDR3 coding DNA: TGCGCCAGCAGTCGACTGAGCGGGGGATCTAGCACAGATACGCAGTATTTT. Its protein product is CASSRLSGGSSTDTQYF.

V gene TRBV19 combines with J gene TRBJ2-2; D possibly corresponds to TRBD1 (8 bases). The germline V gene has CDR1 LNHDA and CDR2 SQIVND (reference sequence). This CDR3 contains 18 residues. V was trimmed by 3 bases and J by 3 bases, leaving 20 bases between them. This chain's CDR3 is CASSIYRGYAGDTGELFF. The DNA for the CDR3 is TGTGCCAGTAGTATTTACAGGGGGTACGCGGGAGACACCGGGGAGCTGTTTTTT.

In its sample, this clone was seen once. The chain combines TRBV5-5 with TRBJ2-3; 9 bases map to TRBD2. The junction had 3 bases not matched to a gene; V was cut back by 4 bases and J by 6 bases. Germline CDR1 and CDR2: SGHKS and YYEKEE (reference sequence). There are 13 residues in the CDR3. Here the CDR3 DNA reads TGTGCCAGCAGCGAGCGGGGGGACGATACGCAGTATTTT. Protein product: CASSERGDDTQYF.

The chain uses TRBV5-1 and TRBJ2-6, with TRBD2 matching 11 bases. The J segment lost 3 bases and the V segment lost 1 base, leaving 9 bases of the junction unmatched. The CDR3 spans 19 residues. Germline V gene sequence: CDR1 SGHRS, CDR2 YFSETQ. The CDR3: CASSLRTSGSSSGANVLTF. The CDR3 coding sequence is TGCGCCAGCAGCTTGCGAACTAGCGGGAGTAGTAGTGGGGCCAACGTCCTGACTTTC.

CDR3 amino acids: CASTTQGRTEAFF. In DNA, the CDR3 is TGTGCCAGCACCACACAGGGGCGGACTGAAGCTTTCTTT. The V and J genes are TRBV2 and TRBJ1-1; 7 nucleotides line up with TRBD1. V lost 7 bases and J lost 5; bases outside the gene matches: 7. The V gene's germline CDR1 is SNHLY and CDR2 FYNNEI. The CDR3 length is 13 residues.

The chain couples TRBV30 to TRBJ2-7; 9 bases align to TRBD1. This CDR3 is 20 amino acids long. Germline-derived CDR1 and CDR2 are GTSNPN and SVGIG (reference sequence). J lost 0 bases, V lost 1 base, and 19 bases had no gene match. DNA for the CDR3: TGTGCCTGGAGTGCCACAGGGGGCGATCTTCTTAACTTTTACTCCTACGAGCAGTACTTC. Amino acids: CAWSATGGDLLNFYSYEQYF.

The CDR3 DNA reads TGTGCCAGTAGTAGACCACAGGGAGATACGCAGTATTTT. It is translated as CASSRPQGDTQYF. The chain employs TRBV19 and TRBJ2-3; a weak D match, TRBD1 (6 bases). This CDR3 has 13 residues. Germline V gene lookup returns CDR1 LNHDA and CDR2 SQIVND (reference sequence). V lost 4 bases, J lost 5 bases, and 10 bases lay in between.

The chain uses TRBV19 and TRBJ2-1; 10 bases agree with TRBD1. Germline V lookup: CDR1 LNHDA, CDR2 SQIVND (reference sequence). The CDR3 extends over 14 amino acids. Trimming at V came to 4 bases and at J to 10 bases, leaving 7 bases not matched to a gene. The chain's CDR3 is CASSTSTGGGEQFF. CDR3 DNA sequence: TGTGCCAGTAGTACGTCGACAGGGGGCGGCGAGCAGTTCTTC.

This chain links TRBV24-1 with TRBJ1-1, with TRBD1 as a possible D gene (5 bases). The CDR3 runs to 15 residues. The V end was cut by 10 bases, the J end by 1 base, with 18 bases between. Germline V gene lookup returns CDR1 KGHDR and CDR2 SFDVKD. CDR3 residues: CATARKGDANTEAFF. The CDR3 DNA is TGTGCCACGGCTCGGAAAGGGGATGCGAACACTGAAGCTTTCTTT.

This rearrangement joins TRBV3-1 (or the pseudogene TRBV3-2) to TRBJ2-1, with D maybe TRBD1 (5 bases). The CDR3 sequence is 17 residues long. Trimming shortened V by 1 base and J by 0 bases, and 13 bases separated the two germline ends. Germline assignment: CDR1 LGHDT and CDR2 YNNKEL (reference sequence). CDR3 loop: CASSQVTGQASYNEQFF. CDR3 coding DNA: TGTGCCAGCAGCCAAGTTACAGGCCAGGCCTCCTACAATGAGCAGTTCTTC.

For the CDR3, the DNA is TGTGCCAGCAGTGCACTGGAGACCCAGTACTTC. Its protein product is CASSALETQYF. The chain links TRBV12-3 or TRBV12-4 to TRBJ2-5; D remains unclear. This CDR3 has 11 amino acids. The V gene lost 5 bases and the J gene lost 5 bases, with 6 bases spanning the gap.

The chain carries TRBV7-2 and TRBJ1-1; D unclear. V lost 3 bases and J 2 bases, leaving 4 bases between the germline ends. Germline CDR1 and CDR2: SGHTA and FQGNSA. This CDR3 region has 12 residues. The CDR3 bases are TGTGCCAGCAGCTTTAGTAACACTGAAGCTTTCTTT. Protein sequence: CASSFSNTEAFF. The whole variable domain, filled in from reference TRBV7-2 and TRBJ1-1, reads GAGVSQSPSNKVTEKGKDVELRCDPISGHTALYWYRQSLGQGLEFLIYFQGNSAPDKSGLPSDRFSAERTGGSVSTLTIQRTQQEDSAVYLCASSFSNTEAFFGQGTRLTVV.

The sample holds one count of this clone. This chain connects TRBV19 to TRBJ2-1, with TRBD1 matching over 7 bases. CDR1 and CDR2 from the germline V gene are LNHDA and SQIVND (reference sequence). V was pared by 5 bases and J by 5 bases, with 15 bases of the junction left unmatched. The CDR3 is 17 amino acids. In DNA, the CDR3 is TGTGCCAGTAGTCAGGGACAGCTATTCGGGGTTGACAATGAGCAGTTCTTC. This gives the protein CASSQGQLFGVDNEQFF.

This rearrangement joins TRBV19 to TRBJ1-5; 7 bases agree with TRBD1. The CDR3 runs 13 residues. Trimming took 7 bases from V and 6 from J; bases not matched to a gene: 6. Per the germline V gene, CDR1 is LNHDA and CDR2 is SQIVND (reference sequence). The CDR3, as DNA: TGTGCCAGTACTAGACAGGGAAGTCAGCCCCAGCATTTT. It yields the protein CASTRQGSQPQHF.

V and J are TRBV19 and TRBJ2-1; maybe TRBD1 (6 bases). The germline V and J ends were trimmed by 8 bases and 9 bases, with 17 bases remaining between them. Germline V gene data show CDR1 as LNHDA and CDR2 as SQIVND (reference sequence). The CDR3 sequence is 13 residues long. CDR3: CASSHGGFSEQFF. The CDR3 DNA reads TGTGCCAGTTCTCATGGGGGCTTCAGTGAGCAGTTCTTC.

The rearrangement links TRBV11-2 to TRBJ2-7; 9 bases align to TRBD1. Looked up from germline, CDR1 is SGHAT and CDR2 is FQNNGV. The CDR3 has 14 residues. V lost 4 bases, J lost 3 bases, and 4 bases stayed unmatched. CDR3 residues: CASSSQTGGYEQYF. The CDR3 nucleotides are TGTGCCAGCAGCTCCCAGACAGGGGGCTACGAGCAGTACTTC.